The text below deals with one TCR beta chain. Its antigen is unidentified. Germline lookup yields CDR1 DFQATT and CDR2 SNEGSKA (reference sequence). The CDR3 totals 15 residues. This sample was taken from a study of T cells expressing NK-cell markers. Across the study: Sorted CD3+CD56-NKG2C+, CD3+CD56+NKG2C+ and CD3+CD56+NKG2C- T cells supplied the TCR beta repertoires. The study sequenced eight donors, seven HCMV-seropositive and one seronegative. Overall study results and limits: Whether expanded NKG2C+ T cell clones recognized HCMV stayed uncertain.

5'RACE template switching with UMIs produced the TCR beta cDNA. Reprocessing the 5' RACE reads, TCRdb reports a single entry for every CDR3 protein and omits DNA. Here the sample table reports about 390,000 distinct CDR3 sequences. The sample comprised blood T cells: a sorted CD56 or NKG2C T cell subset, CD4+ or CD8+ T cells, or bulk PBMC T cells (not recorded which). This chain uses TRBV20-1 with TRBJ2-3; TCRdb picks TRBD2, but there is no DNA to check that call. This TCR was recovered from a woman aged 45-65 years in good health. The CDR3 region is CSARDRRRGTDTQYF.